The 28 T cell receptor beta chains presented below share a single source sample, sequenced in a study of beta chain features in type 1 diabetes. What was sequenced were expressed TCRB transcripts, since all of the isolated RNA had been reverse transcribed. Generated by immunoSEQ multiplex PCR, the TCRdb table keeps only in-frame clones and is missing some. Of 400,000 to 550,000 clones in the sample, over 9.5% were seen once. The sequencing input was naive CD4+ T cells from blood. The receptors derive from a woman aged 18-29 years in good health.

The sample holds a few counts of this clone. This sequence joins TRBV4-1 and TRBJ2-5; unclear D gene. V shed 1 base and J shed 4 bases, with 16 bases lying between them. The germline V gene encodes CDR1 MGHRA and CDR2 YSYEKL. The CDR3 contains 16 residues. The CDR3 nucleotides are TGCGCCAGCAGCCAAGGGGATCTCCAGGTCCGAGAGACCCAGTACTTC. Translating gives CASSQGDLQVRETQYF.

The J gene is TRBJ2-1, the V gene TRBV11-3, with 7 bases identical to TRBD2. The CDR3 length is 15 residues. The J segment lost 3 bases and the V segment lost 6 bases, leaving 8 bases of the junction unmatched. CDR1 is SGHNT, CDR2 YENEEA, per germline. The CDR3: CASSSYSGFYNEQFF. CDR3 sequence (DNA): TGTGCCAGCAGTTCTTATAGCGGGTTCTACAATGAGCAGTTCTTC.

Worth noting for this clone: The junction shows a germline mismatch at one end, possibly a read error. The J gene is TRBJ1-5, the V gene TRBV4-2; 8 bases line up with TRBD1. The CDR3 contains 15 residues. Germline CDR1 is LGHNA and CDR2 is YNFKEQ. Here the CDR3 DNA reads TGTGCCAGCAGCAAAGAGGACAGGGATGGGCAGCCCCAGCATTTT. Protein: CASSKEDRDGQPQHF.

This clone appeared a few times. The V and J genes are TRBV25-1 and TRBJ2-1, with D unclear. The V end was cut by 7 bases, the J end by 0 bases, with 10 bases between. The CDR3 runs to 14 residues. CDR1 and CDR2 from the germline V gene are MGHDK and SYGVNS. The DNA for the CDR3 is TGTGCCAGCATGGACGGGCGCTCCTACAATGAGCAGTTCTTC. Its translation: CASMDGRSYNEQFF.

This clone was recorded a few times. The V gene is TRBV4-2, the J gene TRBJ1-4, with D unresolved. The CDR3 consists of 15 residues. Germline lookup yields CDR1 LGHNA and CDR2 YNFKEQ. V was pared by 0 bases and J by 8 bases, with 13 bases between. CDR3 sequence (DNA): TGTGCCAGCAGCCAAGATCTTAGGGTCGTGGAAAAACTGTTTTTT. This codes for CASSQDLRVVEKLFF.

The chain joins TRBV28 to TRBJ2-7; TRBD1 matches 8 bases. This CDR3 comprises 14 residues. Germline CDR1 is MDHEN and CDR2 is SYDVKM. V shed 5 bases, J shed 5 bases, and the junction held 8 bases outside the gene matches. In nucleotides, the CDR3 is TGTGCCAGCAGTCGACGGACAGGGAGGCACGAGCAGTACGTC. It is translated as CASSRRTGRHEQYV.

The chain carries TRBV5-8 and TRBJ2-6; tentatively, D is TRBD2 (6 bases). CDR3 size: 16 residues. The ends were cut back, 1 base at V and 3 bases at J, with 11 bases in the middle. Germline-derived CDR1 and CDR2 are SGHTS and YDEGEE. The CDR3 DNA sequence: TGTGCCAGCAGCTTGAGGAGGGTATTTGGGGCCAACGTCCTGACTTTC. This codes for CASSLRRVFGANVLTF.

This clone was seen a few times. The DNA for the CDR3 is TGTGCCAGCAGCGAGGGACTAGCGGGAGCCGACGAGCAGTACTTC. Protein sequence: CASSEGLAGADEQYF. The chain couples TRBV9 to TRBJ2-7; 14 positions agree with TRBD2. CDR1 is SGDLS, CDR2 YYNGEE, per germline. V lost 3 bases, J lost 5 bases, and 4 bases stayed unmatched. This CDR3 has 15 residues.

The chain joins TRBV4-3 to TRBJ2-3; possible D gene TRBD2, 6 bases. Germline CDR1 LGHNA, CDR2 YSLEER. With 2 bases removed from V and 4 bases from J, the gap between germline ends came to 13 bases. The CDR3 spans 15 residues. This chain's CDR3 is CASSQQSASADTQYF. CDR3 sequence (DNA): TGCGCCAGCAGCCAACAAAGTGCTAGCGCAGATACGCAGTATTTT.

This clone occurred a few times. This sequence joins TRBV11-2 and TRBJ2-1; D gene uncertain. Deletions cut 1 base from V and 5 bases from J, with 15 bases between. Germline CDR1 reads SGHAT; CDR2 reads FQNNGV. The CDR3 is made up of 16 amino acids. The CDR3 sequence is CASSLASQLRNNEQFF. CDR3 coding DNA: TGTGCCAGCAGCTTAGCTTCCCAGCTTCGAAACAATGAGCAGTTCTTC.

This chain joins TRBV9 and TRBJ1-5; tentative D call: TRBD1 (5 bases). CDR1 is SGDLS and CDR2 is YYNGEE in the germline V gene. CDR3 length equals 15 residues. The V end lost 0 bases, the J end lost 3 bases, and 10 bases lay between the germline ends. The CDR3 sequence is CASSVGKGPNQPQHF. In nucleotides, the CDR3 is TGTGCCAGCAGCGTAGGTAAGGGGCCCAATCAGCCCCAGCATTTT.

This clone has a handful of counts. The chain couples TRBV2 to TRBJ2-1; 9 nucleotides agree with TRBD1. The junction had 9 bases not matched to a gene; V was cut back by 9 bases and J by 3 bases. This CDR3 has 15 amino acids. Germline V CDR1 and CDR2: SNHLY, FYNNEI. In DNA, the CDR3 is TGTGCCAGTGAGCGGGACAGGGCCTTCTACAATGAGCAGTTCTTC. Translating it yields CASERDRAFYNEQFF.

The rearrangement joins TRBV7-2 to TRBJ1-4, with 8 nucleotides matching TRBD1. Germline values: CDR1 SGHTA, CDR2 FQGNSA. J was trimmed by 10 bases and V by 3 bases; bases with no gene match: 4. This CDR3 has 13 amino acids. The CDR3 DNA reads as TGTGCCAGCAGCTTCAGGGACAGGAGAAAACTGTTTTTT. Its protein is CASSFRDRRKLFF.

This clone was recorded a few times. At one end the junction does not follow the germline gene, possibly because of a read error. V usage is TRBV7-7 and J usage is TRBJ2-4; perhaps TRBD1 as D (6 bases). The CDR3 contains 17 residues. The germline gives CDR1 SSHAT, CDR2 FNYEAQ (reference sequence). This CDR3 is CASSLNRARPAKNIQYF. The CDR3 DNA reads TGTGCTAGCAGCTTAAACAGGGCTAGACCAGCCAAAAACATTCAGTACTTC.

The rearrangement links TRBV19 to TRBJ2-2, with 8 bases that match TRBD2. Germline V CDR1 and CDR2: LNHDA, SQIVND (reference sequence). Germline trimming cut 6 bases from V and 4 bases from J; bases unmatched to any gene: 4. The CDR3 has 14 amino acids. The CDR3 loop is CASRGGTSTGELFF. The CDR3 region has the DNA TGTGCCAGTAGGGGCGGGACTAGCACCGGGGAGCTGTTTTTT.

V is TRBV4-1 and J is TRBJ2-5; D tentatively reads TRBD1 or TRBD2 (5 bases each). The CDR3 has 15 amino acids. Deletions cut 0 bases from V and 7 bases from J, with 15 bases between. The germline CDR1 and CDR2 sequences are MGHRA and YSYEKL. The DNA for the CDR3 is TGCGCCAGCAGCCAAGAAAGAGGGGTTAAGGGGACCCAGTACTTC. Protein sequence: CASSQERGVKGTQYF.

Here the CDR3 DNA reads TGTGCCAGCAGCTCAGACAGTATGAGCACAGATACGCAGTATTTT. It yields the protein CASSSDSMSTDTQYF. V gene TRBV7-2 combines with J gene TRBJ2-3; D perhaps matches TRBD1 (5 bases). CDR1 and CDR2 from the germline V gene are SGHTA and FQGNSA. Deletions cut 4 bases from V and 0 bases from J, with 11 bases between. The CDR3 totals 15 residues.

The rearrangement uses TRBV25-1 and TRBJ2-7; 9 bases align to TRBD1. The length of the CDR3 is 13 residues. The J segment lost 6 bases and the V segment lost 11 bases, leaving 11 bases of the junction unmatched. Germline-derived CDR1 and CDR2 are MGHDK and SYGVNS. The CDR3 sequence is CAGTRDRDPEQYF. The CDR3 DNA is TGTGCCGGAACCCGGGACAGGGACCCCGAGCAGTACTTC.

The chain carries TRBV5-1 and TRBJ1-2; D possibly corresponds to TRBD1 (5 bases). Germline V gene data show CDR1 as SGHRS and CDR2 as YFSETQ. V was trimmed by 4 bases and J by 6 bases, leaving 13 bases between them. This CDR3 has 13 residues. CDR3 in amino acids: CASSPNRIDGYTF. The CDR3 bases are TGCGCCAGCAGCCCAAACAGGATTGATGGCTACACCTTC.

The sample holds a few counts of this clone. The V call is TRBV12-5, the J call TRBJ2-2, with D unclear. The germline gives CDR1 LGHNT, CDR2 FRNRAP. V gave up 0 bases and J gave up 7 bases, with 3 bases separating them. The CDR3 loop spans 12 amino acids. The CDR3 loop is CASGLVGGELFF. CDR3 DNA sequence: TGTGCTAGTGGTTTGGTAGGCGGGGAGCTGTTTTTT.

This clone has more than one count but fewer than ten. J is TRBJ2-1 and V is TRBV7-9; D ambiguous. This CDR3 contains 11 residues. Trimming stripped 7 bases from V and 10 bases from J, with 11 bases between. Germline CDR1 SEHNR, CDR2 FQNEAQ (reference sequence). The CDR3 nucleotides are TGTGCCAGCAACCAAGGTGACGAGCAGTTCTTC. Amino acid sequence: CASNQGDEQFF.

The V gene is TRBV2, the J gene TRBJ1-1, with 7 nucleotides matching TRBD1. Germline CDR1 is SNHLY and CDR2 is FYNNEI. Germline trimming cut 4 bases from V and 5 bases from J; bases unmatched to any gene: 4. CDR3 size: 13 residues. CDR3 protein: CASSGQGYTEAFF. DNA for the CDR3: TGTGCCAGCAGTGGACAGGGATATACTGAAGCTTTCTTT.

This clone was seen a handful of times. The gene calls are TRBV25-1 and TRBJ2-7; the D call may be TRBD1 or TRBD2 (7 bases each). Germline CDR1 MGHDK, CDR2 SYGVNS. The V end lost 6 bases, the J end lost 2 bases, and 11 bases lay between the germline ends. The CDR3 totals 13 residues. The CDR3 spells CASRGGTAYEQYF. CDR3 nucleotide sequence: TGTGCCAGCAGGGGGGGGACAGCCTACGAGCAGTACTTC.

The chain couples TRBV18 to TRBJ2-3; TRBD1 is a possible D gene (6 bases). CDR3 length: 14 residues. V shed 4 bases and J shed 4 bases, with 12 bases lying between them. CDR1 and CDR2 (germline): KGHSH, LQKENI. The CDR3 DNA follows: TGTGCCAGCTCACACGGACAGCTCTCAGATACGCAGTATTTT. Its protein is CASSHGQLSDTQYF.

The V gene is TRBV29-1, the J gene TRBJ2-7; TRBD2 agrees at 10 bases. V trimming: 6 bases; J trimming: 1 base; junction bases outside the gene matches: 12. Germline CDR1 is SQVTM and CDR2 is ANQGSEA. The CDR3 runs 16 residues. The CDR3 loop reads CSVTTSGKKESYEQYF. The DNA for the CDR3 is TGCAGCGTAACCACTAGCGGGAAGAAAGAATCCTACGAGCAGTACTTC.

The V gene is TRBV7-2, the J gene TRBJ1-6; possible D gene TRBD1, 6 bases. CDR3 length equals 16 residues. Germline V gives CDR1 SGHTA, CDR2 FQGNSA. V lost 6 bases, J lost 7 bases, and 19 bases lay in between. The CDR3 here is CASRRTTGTRNSPLHF. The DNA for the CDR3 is TGTGCCAGCAGGAGAACCACCGGGACAAGGAATTCACCCCTCCACTTT.

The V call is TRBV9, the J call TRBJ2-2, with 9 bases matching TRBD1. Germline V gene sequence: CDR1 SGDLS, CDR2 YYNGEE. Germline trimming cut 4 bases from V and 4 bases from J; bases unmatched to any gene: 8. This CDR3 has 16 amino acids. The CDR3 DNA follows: TGTGCCAGCAGCCCCGGACAGGGGACCCTCACCGGGGAGCTGTTTTTT. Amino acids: CASSPGQGTLTGELFF. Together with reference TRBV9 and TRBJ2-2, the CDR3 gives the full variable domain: DSGVTQTPKHLITATGQRVTLRCSPRSGDLSVYWYQQSLDQGLQFLIQYYNGEERAKGNILERFSAQQFPDLHSELNLSSLELGDSALYFCASSPGQGTLTGELFFGEGSRLTVL.

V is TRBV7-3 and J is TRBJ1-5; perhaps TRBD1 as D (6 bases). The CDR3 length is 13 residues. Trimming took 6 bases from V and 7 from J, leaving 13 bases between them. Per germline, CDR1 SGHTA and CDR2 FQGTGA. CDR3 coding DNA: TGTGCCAGCAGTAAAACAGGGAGCCAGCCCCAGCATTTT. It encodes CASSKTGSQPQHF.